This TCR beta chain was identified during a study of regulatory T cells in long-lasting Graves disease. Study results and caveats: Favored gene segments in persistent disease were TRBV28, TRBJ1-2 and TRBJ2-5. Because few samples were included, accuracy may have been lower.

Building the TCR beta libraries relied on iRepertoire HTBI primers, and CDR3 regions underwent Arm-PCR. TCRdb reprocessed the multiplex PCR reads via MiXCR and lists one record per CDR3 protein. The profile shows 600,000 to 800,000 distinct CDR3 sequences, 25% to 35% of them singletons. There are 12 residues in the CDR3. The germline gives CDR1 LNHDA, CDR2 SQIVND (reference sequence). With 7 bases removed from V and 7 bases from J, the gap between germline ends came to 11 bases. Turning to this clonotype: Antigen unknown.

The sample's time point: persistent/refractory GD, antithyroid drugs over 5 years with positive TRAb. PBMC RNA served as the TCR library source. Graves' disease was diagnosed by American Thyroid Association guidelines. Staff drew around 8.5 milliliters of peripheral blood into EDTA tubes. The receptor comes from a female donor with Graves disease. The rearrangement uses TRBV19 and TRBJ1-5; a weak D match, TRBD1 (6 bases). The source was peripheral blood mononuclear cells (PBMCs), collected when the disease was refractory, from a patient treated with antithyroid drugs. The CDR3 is CASNRVSQPQHF. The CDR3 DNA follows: TGTGCCAGTAACAGGGTCAGCCAGCCCCAGCATTTT. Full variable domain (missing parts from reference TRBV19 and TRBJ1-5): DGGITQSPKYLFRKEGQNVTLSCEQNLNHDAMYWYRQDPGQGLRLIYYSQIVNDFQKGDIAEGYSVSREKKESFPLTVTSAQKNPTAFYLCASNRVSQPQHFGDGTRLSIL.